The 12 T cell receptor beta chains given below trace back to one sample, sequenced in a study of human T cells and chemical hapten exposure. Time point: patch test 1, 2 weeks after DPC sensitization. Treatment here: therapeutic diphenylcyclopropenone sensitization with weekly scalp DPC. TCRdb independently ran MiXCR on the RACE reads; one entry per CDR3 protein. The sample gives 300,000 to 400,000 distinct CDR3 sequences, roughly 6.9% of which show up once; roughly 8% is in the top ten. The material sequenced was whole blood, taken in connection with sensitization to the hapten diphenylcyclopropenone (DPC). The receptors derive from a woman aged 18-35 years with alopecia areata. Some clones in this sample may be carry-over from other donors' samples.

As for this clonotype: One end of the junction is discordant with germline, which a read error may explain. V and J are TRBV6-5 and TRBJ2-7, with TRBD1 as a possible D gene (5 bases). The CDR3 is made up of 15 amino acids. The germline V gene encodes CDR1 MNHEY and CDR2 SVGAGI. The CDR3 spells CASGYSTAVRGEQYF. DNA for the CDR3: TGTGCCAGCGGTTACTCGACGGCTGTTAGGGGCGAGCAGTACTTC.

This clonotype has just a few counts. V is TRBV12-3 or TRBV12-4 and J is TRBJ1-2, with a tentative D call TRBD1 (6 bases). The CDR3 extends over 15 amino acids. Trimming removed 6 bases at V and 4 bases at J, with 18 bases between. The CDR3 sequence is CASRFAQGTIYGYTF. The CDR3 DNA is TGTGCCAGCAGGTTTGCACAGGGAACTATCTATGGCTACACCTTC.

This clonotype has just a few counts. The chain links TRBV12-3 or TRBV12-4 to TRBJ1-1, with 8 bases that match TRBD1. This CDR3 is 15 amino acids long. After removal of 4 bases from V and 1 base from J, the junction contained 5 bases not matched to a gene. The CDR3 bases are TGTGCCAGCAGTTCAAATCAGGGGGCGAACACTGAAGCTTTCTTT. Protein: CASSSNQGANTEAFF.

The chain has TRBV2 and TRBJ2-1, with TRBD2 matching 7 bases. J lost 0 bases, V lost 2 bases, and 13 bases had no gene match. The germline gives CDR1 SNHLY, CDR2 FYNNEI. CDR3 length equals 19 residues. The CDR3 bases are TGTGCCAGCAGTGAACGGGAGGTGCAGGCCCAGAGCTCCTACAATGAGCAGTTCTTC. Translated: CASSEREVQAQSSYNEQFF.

The chain's CDR3 is CASSSTGPPDTQYF. The DNA for the CDR3 is TGTGCCAGCAGTTCGACAGGTCCGCCAGATACGCAGTATTTT. The chain joins TRBV12-3 or TRBV12-4 to TRBJ2-3; a weak D match, TRBD1 (6 bases). The CDR3 totals 14 residues. Trimming removed 4 bases from V and 4 bases from J, with 12 bases in between.

The chain has TRBV27 and TRBJ1-4; D unclear. The V and J ends lost 3 bases and 10 bases respectively, with 15 bases between them. The CDR3 loop spans 14 amino acids. Germline CDR1 is MNHEY and CDR2 is SMNVEV (reference sequence). The CDR3: CASSFLGDYGKLFF. DNA for the CDR3: TGTGCCAGCAGTTTTCTGGGAGATTACGGAAAACTGTTTTTT.

This clonotype was seen a few times. The CDR3 spells CASSQEDTTYEQYF. CDR3 DNA sequence: TGCGCCAGCAGCCAAGAGGACACGACCTACGAGCAGTACTTC. The V gene is TRBV4-1, the J gene TRBJ2-7; possibly TRBD1 for D (5 bases). CDR1 MGHRA and CDR2 YSYEKL come from the germline V gene. This CDR3 has 14 amino acids. The V and J ends lost 0 bases and 2 bases respectively, with 8 bases between them.

This clonotype was seen many times. This CDR3 reads CASSKAEPCAGELFF. CDR3 DNA sequence: TGTGCCAGCAGCAAAGCGGAGCCCTGCGCCGGGGAGCTGTTTTTT. V and J are TRBV21-1 and TRBJ2-2; whether TRBD1, the table's D call, matches the DNA was not checked. TRBV21-1 constitutes a pseudogene. This CDR3 is 15 amino acids long.

This clonotype has ten or more counts. The chain carries TRBV5-5 and TRBJ1-1; D unresolved. The CDR3 loop spans 14 amino acids. Trimming shortened V by 1 base and J by 1 base, and 8 bases separated the two germline ends. CDR1 SGHKS and CDR2 YYEKEE come from the germline V gene (reference sequence). CDR3 bases: TGTGCCAGCAGCTTGACAGCCCAGAACACTGAAGCTTTCTTT. Encoded protein: CASSLTAQNTEAFF. Supplemented by reference TRBV5-5 and TRBJ1-1, the full variable domain reads DAGVTQSPTHLIKTRGQQVTLRCSPISGHKSVSWYQQVLGQGPQFIFQYYEKEERGRGNFPDRFSARQFPNYSSELNVNALLLGDSALYLCASSLTAQNTEAFFGQGTRLTVV.

This clonotype has at least ten counts. The J gene is TRBJ1-5, the V gene TRBV20-1, with D unresolved. With 3 bases removed from V and 5 bases from J, the gap between germline ends came to 14 bases. This CDR3 contains 14 residues. Germline V gene lookup returns CDR1 DFQATT and CDR2 SNEGSKA (reference sequence). DNA of the CDR3: TGCAGTGCTAGGGGCGCAGCCCCAGATCAGCCCCAGCATTTT. The encoded protein is CSARGAAPDQPQHF.

A few counts support this clonotype. V and J are TRBV6-2 or TRBV6-3 and TRBJ2-5; possible D gene TRBD2, 5 bases. In germline, CDR1 is MNHEY, CDR2 SVGEGT. Trimming pared 5 bases from V and 2 bases from J, leaving 15 bases between. The CDR3 loop spans 15 amino acids. The CDR3 DNA is TGTGCCAGCAGTGATATGGACTGGCCGCAAGAGACCCAGTACTTC. The encoded protein is CASSDMDWPQETQYF.

This clonotype was seen at least ten times. The V and J genes are TRBV7-9 and TRBJ2-7; 12 bases line up with TRBD1. Germline CDR1 reads SEHNR; CDR2 reads FQNEAQ (reference sequence). The V segment lost 5 bases and the J segment 5 bases; nucleotides outside the gene matches: 7. The CDR3 sequence is 15 residues long. CDR3 amino acids: CASSSTGTGGDEQYF. The CDR3 DNA reads as TGTGCCAGCAGCAGCACCGGGACAGGGGGCGACGAGCAGTACTTC.